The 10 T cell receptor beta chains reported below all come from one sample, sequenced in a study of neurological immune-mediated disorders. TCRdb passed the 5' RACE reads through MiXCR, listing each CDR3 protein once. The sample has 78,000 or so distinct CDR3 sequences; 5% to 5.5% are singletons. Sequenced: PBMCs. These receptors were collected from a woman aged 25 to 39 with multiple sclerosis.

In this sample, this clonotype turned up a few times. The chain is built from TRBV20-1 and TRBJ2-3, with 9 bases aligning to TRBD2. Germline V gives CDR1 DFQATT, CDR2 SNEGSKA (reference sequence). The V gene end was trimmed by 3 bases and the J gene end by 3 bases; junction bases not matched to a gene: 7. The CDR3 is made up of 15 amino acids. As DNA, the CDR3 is TGCAGTGCTAGCCTTAGCGGGAGAAGGACAGATACGCAGTATTTT. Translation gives CSASLSGRRTDTQYF.

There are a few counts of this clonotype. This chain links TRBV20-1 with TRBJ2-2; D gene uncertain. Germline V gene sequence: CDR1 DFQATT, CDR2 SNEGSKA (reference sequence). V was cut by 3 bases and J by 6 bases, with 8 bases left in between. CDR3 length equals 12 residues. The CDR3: CSASAAAGELFF. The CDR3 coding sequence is TGCAGTGCTAGTGCTGCGGCCGGGGAGCTGTTTTTT.

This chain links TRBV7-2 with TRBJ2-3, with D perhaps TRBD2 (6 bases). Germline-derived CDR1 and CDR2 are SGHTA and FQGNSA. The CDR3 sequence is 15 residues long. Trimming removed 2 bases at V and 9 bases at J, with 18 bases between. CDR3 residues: CASSLTVADRETQYF. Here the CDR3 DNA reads TGTGCCAGCAGCTTAACCGTAGCGGATAGGGAGACGCAGTATTTT.

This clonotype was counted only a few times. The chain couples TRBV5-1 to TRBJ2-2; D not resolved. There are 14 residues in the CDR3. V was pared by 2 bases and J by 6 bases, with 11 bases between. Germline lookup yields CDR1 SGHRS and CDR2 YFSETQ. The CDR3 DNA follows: TGCGCCAGCAGCTTCGGGCCCAGCGCCGGGGAGCTGTTTTTT. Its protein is CASSFGPSAGELFF.

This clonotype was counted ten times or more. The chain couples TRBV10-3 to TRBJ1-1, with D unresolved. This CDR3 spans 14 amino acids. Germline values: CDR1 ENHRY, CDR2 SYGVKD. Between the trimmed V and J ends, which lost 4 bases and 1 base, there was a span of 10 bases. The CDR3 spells CAISGTWSNTEAFF. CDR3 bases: TGTGCCATCAGTGGAACATGGTCGAACACTGAAGCTTTCTTT.

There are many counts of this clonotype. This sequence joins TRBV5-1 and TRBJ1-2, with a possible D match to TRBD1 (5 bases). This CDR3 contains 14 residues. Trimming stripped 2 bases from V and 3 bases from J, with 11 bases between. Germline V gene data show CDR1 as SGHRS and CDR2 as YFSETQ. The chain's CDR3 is CASSFYGGDYGYTF. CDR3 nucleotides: TGCGCCAGCAGCTTTTATGGGGGTGACTATGGCTACACCTTC.

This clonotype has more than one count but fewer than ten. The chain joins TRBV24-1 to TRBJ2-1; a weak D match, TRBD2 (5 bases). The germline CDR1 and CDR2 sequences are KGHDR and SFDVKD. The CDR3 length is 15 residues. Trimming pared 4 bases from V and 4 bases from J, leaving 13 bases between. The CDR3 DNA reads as TGTGCCACCAGTGAAACGGGAAAGGGATACAATGAGCAGTTCTTC. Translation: CATSETGKGYNEQFF.

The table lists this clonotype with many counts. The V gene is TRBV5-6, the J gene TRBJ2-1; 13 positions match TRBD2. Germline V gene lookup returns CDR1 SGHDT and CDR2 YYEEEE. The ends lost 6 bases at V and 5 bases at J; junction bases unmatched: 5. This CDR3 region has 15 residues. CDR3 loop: CASMTSGRYHNEQFF. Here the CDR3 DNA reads TGTGCCAGCATGACTAGCGGGAGGTACCACAATGAGCAGTTCTTC.

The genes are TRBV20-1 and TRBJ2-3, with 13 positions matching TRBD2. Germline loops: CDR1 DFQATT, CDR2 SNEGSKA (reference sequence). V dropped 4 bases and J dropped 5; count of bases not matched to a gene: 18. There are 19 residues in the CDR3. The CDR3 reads CSAMTDRLLAGGLGDTQYF. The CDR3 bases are TGCAGTGCTATGACGGACAGGCTACTAGCGGGGGGGCTTGGAGATACGCAGTATTTT.

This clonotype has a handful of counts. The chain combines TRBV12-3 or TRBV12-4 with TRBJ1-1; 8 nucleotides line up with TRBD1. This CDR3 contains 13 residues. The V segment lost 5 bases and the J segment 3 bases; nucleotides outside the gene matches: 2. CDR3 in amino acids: CASSKTGDTEAFF. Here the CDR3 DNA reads TGTGCCAGCAGTAAGACAGGGGACACTGAAGCTTTCTTT.